These 11 T cell receptor beta chains originate from one sample sequenced in a study of T cell responses to AZD1222 COVID-19 vaccine. Sequencing was performed with immunoSEQ multiplex PCR; in TCRdb, only in-frame clones are kept and a portion is missing. The sample holds about 85,000 clones, over 75% seen once. The material sequenced was peripheral blood, taken on day 0 of AZD1222 vaccination. These receptors all come from an adult in good health.

The chain carries TRBV6-5 and TRBJ1-4; possibly TRBD1 for D (6 bases). CDR3 length equals 14 residues. Looked up from germline, CDR1 is MNHEY and CDR2 is SVGAGI. The V end was cut by 6 bases, the J end by 4 bases, with 12 bases between. CDR3 sequence reads: CASSGRDNNEKLFF. The CDR3 coding sequence is TGTGCCAGCAGCGGCCGGGACAATAATGAAAAACTGTTTTTT.

DNA for the CDR3: TGCGCCAGCAGCCTCATCCCGGGACTAGCGTTCTACGAGCAGTACTTC. This translates into CASSLIPGLAFYEQYF. The genes are TRBV4-1 and TRBJ2-7; 10 bases are shared with TRBD2. Germline V CDR1 and CDR2: MGHRA, YSYEKL. V was clipped by 4 bases and J by 3 bases; unmatched bases: 9. This CDR3 is built from 16 residues.

The V and J genes are TRBV6-5 and TRBJ1-1; D not resolved. CDR1 is MNHEY, CDR2 SVGAGI, per germline. This CDR3 comprises 14 residues. V lost 5 bases and J lost 0, with 10 bases in between. DNA of the CDR3: TGTGCCAGCAGTCGGAATTCCCTGAACACTGAAGCTTTCTTT. Its protein is CASSRNSLNTEAFF.

This CDR3 reads CASSDGILNEKLFF. The DNA of the CDR3 is TGTGCCAGCAGCGACGGGATCCTTAATGAAAAACTGTTTTTT. The rearrangement links TRBV9 to TRBJ1-4, with D uncertain. Germline V CDR1 and CDR2: SGDLS, YYNGEE. Trimming pared 3 bases from V and 4 bases from J, leaving 10 bases between. The length of the CDR3 is 14 residues.

The genes are TRBV6-2 or TRBV6-3 and TRBJ1-5, with no clear D. Looked up from germline, CDR1 is MNHEY and CDR2 is SVGEGT. The CDR3 runs to 13 residues. The germline V and J ends were trimmed by 2 bases and 7 bases, with 9 bases remaining between them. CDR3 residues: CASSYVEGQPQHF. For the CDR3, the DNA is TGTGCCAGCAGTTACGTAGAGGGCCAGCCCCAGCATTTT.

The chain couples TRBV7-2 to TRBJ2-1; D might be TRBD1 (5 bases). V lost 5 bases to trimming and J lost 1 base, with 12 bases between them. Germline V gene data show CDR1 as SGHTA and CDR2 as FQGNSA. The CDR3 has 15 residues. The CDR3 region is CASSLMQGSYNEQFF. The CDR3 bases are TGTGCCAGCAGCCTGATGCAGGGATCCTACAATGAGCAGTTCTTC.

This sequence joins TRBV6-5 and TRBJ2-7; 10 bases align to TRBD1. Germline V gene sequence: CDR1 MNHEY, CDR2 SVGAGI. The J segment lost 6 bases and the V segment lost 6 bases, leaving 11 bases of the junction unmatched. This CDR3 region has 15 residues. Written as DNA, the CDR3 is TGTGCCAGCAGCCGGGGACAGGGGAACCCCCTCGAGCAGTACTTC. Amino acids: CASSRGQGNPLEQYF.

The CDR3 here is CASRETPGGSYEQYF. In nucleotides, the CDR3 is TGTGCCAGCAGAGAAACACCAGGGGGCTCCTACGAGCAGTACTTC. The rearrangement joins TRBV2 to TRBJ2-7; 7 nucleotides align to TRBD1. Germline V gene data show CDR1 as SNHLY and CDR2 as FYNNEI. The CDR3 runs to 15 residues. The J segment lost 0 bases and the V segment lost 6 bases, leaving 8 bases of the junction unmatched.

This sequence joins TRBV20-1 and TRBJ1-2, with D possibly TRBD1 on 6 matching bases. The CDR3 contains 11 residues. Trimming cost V 6 bases and J 4 bases, with 9 bases left between them. Germline loops: CDR1 DFQATT, CDR2 SNEGSKA (reference sequence). The CDR3 spells CSADRPYGYTF. CDR3 in DNA: TGCAGTGCCGACAGGCCCTATGGCTACACCTTC.

This clone occurred a few times. The rearrangement uses TRBV15 and TRBJ2-1; 8 bases line up with TRBD2. Trimming removed 8 bases from V and 3 bases from J; junction bases left unmatched: 6. CDR3 size: 14 residues. The germline V gene has CDR1 LNHNV and CDR2 YYDKDF (reference sequence). The CDR3 spells CATLLAGSYNEQFF. The CDR3, as DNA: TGTGCCACCCTGTTAGCGGGAAGCTACAATGAGCAGTTCTTC.

This chain links TRBV5-1 with TRBJ2-7; either TRBD1 or TRBD2 may supply D (6 bases each). The CDR3 is 16 amino acids. Trimming cost V 0 bases and J 0 bases, with 13 bases left between them. Germline V gene sequence: CDR1 SGHRS, CDR2 YFSETQ. DNA for the CDR3: TGCGCCAGCAGCTTGGAGGGGGGCTACCTCTCCTACGAGCAGTACTTC. The encoded protein is CASSLEGGYLSYEQYF.